This passage covers 5 T cell receptor beta chains from one sample sequenced in a study of T-cell reconstitution after alpha-beta-depleted transplantation in children. TCRbeta library preparation incorporated unique molecular identifiers. TCRdb reprocessed the PCR reads via MiXCR and lists one record per CDR3 protein. The sample lists a few hundred thousand distinct CDR3 sequences; roughly a quarter were seen once. This material consisted of PBMCs, mostly from graft donor cells, taken 360 days after TCRalphabeta/CD19-depleted stem cell transplant. These receptors were obtained from a female patient between 2 and 10 years old who had a stem cell transplant for congenital amegakaryocytic thrombocytopenia, so the T cells may come from the graft donor.

This sequence joins TRBV20-1 and TRBJ2-1, with 8 bases identical to TRBD2. CDR3 size: 16 residues. Trimming cost V 1 base and J 5 bases; bases outside gene matches: 10. Per germline, CDR1 DFQATT and CDR2 SNEGSKA (reference sequence). CDR3: CSARVILAAPHNEQFF. DNA of the CDR3: TGCAGTGCTAGAGTGATACTAGCGGCACCCCACAATGAGCAGTTCTTC.

This clonotype was detected many times. The chain combines TRBV12-5 with TRBJ2-5; D uncertain. The V and J ends lost 0 bases and 5 bases respectively, with 10 bases between them. CDR1 LGHNT and CDR2 FRNRAP come from the germline V gene. The CDR3 consists of 14 residues. The CDR3 here is CASGLVRSGETQYF. In DNA, the CDR3 is TGTGCTAGTGGTTTGGTACGATCCGGGGAGACCCAGTACTTC. Based on the CDR3 plus reference TRBV12-5 and TRBJ2-5, the full variable domain is DARVTQTPRHKVTEMGQEVTMRCQPILGHNTVFWYRQTMMQGLELLAYFRNRAPLDDSGMPKDRFSAEMPDATLATLKIQPSEPRDSAVYFCASGLVRSGETQYFGPGTRLLVL.

This clonotype has only a few counts. The V and J genes are TRBV6-5 and TRBJ2-2; D call uncertain. The germline gives CDR1 MNHEY, CDR2 SVGAGI. V shed 0 bases and J shed 8 bases, with 16 bases lying between them. CDR3 size: 16 residues. The CDR3 reads CASSYSRQDRGGELFF. CDR3 bases: TGTGCCAGCAGTTACTCGAGGCAGGATCGAGGAGGGGAGCTGTTTTTT.

The J gene is TRBJ2-3, the V gene TRBV27; TRBD2 is a possible D gene (6 bases). Per the germline V gene, CDR1 is MNHEY and CDR2 is SMNVEV (reference sequence). CDR3 length: 15 amino acids. Trimming pared 4 bases from V and 1 base from J, leaving 12 bases between. The CDR3 region is CASSSWGERTDTQYF. The CDR3 DNA is TGTGCCAGCAGTTCTTGGGGGGAACGCACAGATACGCAGTATTTT.

A few counts support this clonotype. V usage is TRBV10-3 and J usage is TRBJ2-5; 11 nucleotides align to TRBD1. Germline-derived CDR1 and CDR2 are ENHRY and SYGVKD. This CDR3 contains 16 residues. Trimming took 4 bases from V and 5 from J; bases not matched to a gene: 9. The CDR3 DNA reads as TGTGCCATCAGTGCGCGAAGGGACAGGGGGTTGGAGACCCAGTACTTC. Its translation is CAISARRDRGLETQYF.